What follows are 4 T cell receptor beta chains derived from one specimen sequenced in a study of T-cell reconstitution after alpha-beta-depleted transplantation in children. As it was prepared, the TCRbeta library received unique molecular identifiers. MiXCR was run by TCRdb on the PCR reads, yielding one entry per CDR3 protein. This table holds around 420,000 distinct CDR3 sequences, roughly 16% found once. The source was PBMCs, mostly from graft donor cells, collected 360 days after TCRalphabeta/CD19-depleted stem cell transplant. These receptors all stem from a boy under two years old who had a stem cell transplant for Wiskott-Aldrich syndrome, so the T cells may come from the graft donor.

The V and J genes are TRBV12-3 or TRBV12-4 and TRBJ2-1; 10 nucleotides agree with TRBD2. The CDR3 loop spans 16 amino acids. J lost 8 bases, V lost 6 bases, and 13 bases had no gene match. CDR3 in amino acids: CASSLILLAGKDEQFF. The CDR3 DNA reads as TGTGCCAGCAGCCTTATCCTACTAGCGGGAAAAGATGAGCAGTTCTTC.

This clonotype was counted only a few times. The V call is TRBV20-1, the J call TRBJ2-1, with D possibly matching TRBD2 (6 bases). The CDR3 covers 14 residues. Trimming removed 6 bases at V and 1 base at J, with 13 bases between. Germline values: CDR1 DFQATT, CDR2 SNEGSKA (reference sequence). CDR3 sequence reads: CSARRLESYNEQFF. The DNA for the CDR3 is TGCAGTGCGCGCCGACTAGAATCCTACAATGAGCAGTTCTTC.

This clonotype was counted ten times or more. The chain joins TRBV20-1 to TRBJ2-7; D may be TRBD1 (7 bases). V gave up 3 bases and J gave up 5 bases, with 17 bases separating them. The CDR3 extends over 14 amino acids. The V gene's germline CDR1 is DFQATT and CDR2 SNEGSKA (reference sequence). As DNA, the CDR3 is TGCAGTGCTAGTGCCCACCCCAGGGGGGACGAGCAGTACTTC. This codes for CSASAHPRGDEQYF.

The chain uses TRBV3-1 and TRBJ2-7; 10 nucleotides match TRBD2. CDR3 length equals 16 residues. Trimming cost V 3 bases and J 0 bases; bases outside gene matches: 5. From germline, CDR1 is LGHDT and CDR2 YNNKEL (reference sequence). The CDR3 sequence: CASSHPLAGDSYEQYF. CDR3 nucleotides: TGTGCCAGCAGCCACCCCCTAGCGGGAGACTCCTACGAGCAGTACTTC.